These 15 T cell receptor beta chains originate from one sample sequenced in a study of PD-L1 blockade in urothelial cancer. The time point: pretreatment peripheral blood. Sequencing used immunoSEQ multiplex PCR; TCRdb keeps in-frame clones, though not all of them. The table shows tens of thousands of clones, with about 90% occurring only once. Sequences were derived from PBMCs, sampled around atezolizumab (anti-PD-L1) treatment. The receptor set was obtained from a man in his 60s with urothelial cancer.

The CDR3 region has the DNA TGCGCCAGCAGCGTCCGGGATCTTAATTACGAGCAGTACTTC. This gives the protein CASSVRDLNYEQYF. This chain joins TRBV5-1 and TRBJ2-7; the D gene is possibly TRBD2 (5 bases). The CDR3 is 14 amino acids. Germline V lookup: CDR1 SGHRS, CDR2 YFSETQ. The V gene lost 4 bases and the J gene lost 4 bases, with 15 bases spanning the gap.

The chain uses TRBV19 and TRBJ2-5; 7 bases align to TRBD2. Germline values: CDR1 LNHDA, CDR2 SQIVND (reference sequence). The CDR3 runs to 13 residues. V gave up 6 bases and J gave up 4 bases; unmatched junction bases: 5. CDR3 region: CASSHTSVETQYF. The CDR3, as DNA: TGTGCCAGTAGCCACACTAGCGTAGAGACCCAGTACTTC. Using reference TRBV19 and TRBJ2-5 for the parts outside the CDR3, the full variable domain is DGGITQSPKYLFRKEGQNVTLSCEQNLNHDAMYWYRQDPGQGLRLIYYSQIVNDFQKGDIAEGYSVSREKKESFPLTVTSAQKNPTAFYLCASSHTSVETQYFGPGTRLLVL.

This chain joins TRBV7-8 and TRBJ1-1; perhaps TRBD1 as D (5 bases). Germline V gives CDR1 SGHVS, CDR2 FQNEAQ. The V and J ends lost 1 base and 5 bases respectively, with 14 bases between them. CDR3 size: 15 residues. The CDR3 region is CASSLVGREGTEAFF. CDR3 coding DNA: TGTGCCAGCAGCTTAGTGGGCAGGGAAGGGACTGAAGCTTTCTTT.

The chain has TRBV5-4 and TRBJ2-1; 8 bases map to TRBD2. This CDR3 has 16 residues. Trimming removed 3 bases from V and 7 bases from J; junction bases left unmatched: 12. The germline V gene encodes CDR1 SGHNT and CDR2 YYREEE (reference sequence). CDR3 protein: CASSSPSGLAINEQFF. The CDR3 region has the DNA TGTGCCAGCAGCTCCCCCTCAGGACTAGCCATTAATGAGCAGTTCTTC.

The chain is built from TRBV10-1 and TRBJ2-3, with TRBD1 identical over 8 bases. The V segment lost 3 bases and the J segment 3 bases; nucleotides outside the gene matches: 8. The V gene's germline CDR1 is WNHNN and CDR2 SYGVQD (reference sequence). The CDR3 runs to 16 residues. The CDR3 is CASSDRTGKGTDTQYF. CDR3 DNA sequence: TGCGCCAGCAGTGACCGGACAGGGAAGGGGACAGATACGCAGTATTTT.

J is TRBJ2-3 and V is TRBV9; 8 bases map to TRBD1. Germline CDR1 SGDLS, CDR2 YYNGEE. This CDR3 is 16 amino acids long. Trimming at V came to 3 bases and at J to 0 bases, leaving 6 bases not matched to a gene. The CDR3 DNA follows: TGTGCCAGCAGCGCCCGAACAGGGGGGAGCACAGATACGCAGTATTTT. It yields the protein CASSARTGGSTDTQYF.

The chain employs TRBV5-4 and TRBJ1-2; D perhaps matches TRBD1 (6 bases). V gave up 0 bases and J gave up 0 bases, with 6 bases separating them. The CDR3 spans 14 residues. The germline gives CDR1 SGHNT, CDR2 YYREEE (reference sequence). The CDR3 loop is CASSLGTANYGYTF. As DNA, the CDR3 is TGTGCCAGCAGCTTGGGGACAGCTAACTATGGCTACACCTTC.

V usage is TRBV14 and J usage is TRBJ1-6, with TRBD1 matching over 8 bases. The CDR3 length is 14 residues. The ends lost 4 bases at V and 7 bases at J; junction bases unmatched: 3. Looked up from germline, CDR1 is SGHDN and CDR2 is FVKESK. CDR3: CASSLGTGNSPLHF. The DNA for the CDR3 is TGTGCCAGCAGCCTCGGGACAGGAAATTCACCCCTCCACTTT.

CDR3 region: CASSRDREETQYF. The CDR3 DNA is TGTGCCAGCAGCCGGGACAGGGAAGAGACCCAGTACTTC. The rearrangement uses TRBV2 and TRBJ2-5; 9 positions match TRBD1. Germline V CDR1 and CDR2: SNHLY, FYNNEI. J lost 3 bases, V lost 6 bases, and 2 bases had no gene match. The CDR3 sequence is 13 residues long.

V usage is TRBV15 and J usage is TRBJ2-2, with a weak D call TRBD1 (6 bases). This CDR3 is built from 16 residues. Between the trimmed V and J ends, which lost 0 bases and 4 bases, there was a span of 12 bases. Germline-derived CDR1 and CDR2 are LNHNV and YYDKDF (reference sequence). CDR3 nucleotides: TGTGCCACCAGCAGAGATCAGGGGTTGGGCACCGGGGAGCTGTTTTTT. Residues: CATSRDQGLGTGELFF.

The chain is built from TRBV30 and TRBJ2-3; D is undetermined. Germline V gene sequence: CDR1 GTSNPN, CDR2 SVGIG (reference sequence). V lost 3 bases, J lost 0 bases, and 4 bases lay in between. The length of the CDR3 is 12 residues. The CDR3 loop is CAWSLSTDTQYF. CDR3 coding DNA: TGTGCCTGGAGCCTAAGCACAGATACGCAGTATTTT.

The V gene is TRBV7-9, the J gene TRBJ1-3, with D maybe TRBD1 (6 bases). With 5 bases removed from V and 2 bases from J, the gap between germline ends came to 10 bases. This CDR3 is built from 14 residues. CDR1 and CDR2 (germline): SEHNR, FQNEAQ (reference sequence). The CDR3 protein is CASSHRAAGNTIYF. The CDR3 DNA reads TGTGCCAGCAGCCACAGGGCTGCTGGAAACACCATATATTTT.

This rearrangement joins TRBV7-9 to TRBJ1-6, with 9 bases aligning to TRBD1. After removal of 2 bases from V and 9 bases from J, the junction contained 5 bases not matched to a gene. CDR3 size: 15 residues. Per the germline V gene, CDR1 is SEHNR and CDR2 is FQNEAQ (reference sequence). This CDR3 reads CASSLLGTGSSPLHF. CDR3 in DNA: TGTGCCAGCAGCTTATTAGGGACAGGGTCTTCACCCCTCCACTTT. Full variable domain (missing parts from reference TRBV7-9 and TRBJ1-6): DTGVSQNPRHKITKRGQNVTFRCDPISEHNRLYWYRQTLGQGPEFLTYFQNEAQLEKSRLLSDRFSAERPKGSFSTLEIQRTEQGDSAMYLCASSLLGTGSSPLHFGNGTRLTVT.

This chain uses TRBV19 with TRBJ2-1, with 8 bases identical to TRBD1. This CDR3 has 14 residues. The V gene end was trimmed by 6 bases and the J gene end by 5 bases; junction bases not matched to a gene: 6. CDR1 LNHDA and CDR2 SQIVND come from the germline V gene (reference sequence). The CDR3 DNA sequence: TGTGCCAGTAGCCAGGGACAGGAAAACAATGAGCAGTTCTTC. This codes for CASSQGQENNEQFF. The whole variable domain, filled in from reference TRBV19 and TRBJ2-1, reads DGGITQSPKYLFRKEGQNVTLSCEQNLNHDAMYWYRQDPGQGLRLIYYSQIVNDFQKGDIAEGYSVSREKKESFPLTVTSAQKNPTAFYLCASSQGQENNEQFFGPGTRLTVL.

The V gene is TRBV10-2, the J gene TRBJ2-5; 8 positions match TRBD2. This CDR3 region has 13 residues. CDR1 is WSHSY, CDR2 SAAADI, per germline. Unmatched junction bases numbered 3, after V lost 4 bases and J lost 5 bases. CDR3 DNA sequence: TGCGCCAGCAGTGGCGGGGGGCGGGAGACCCAGTACTTC. This encodes CASSGGGRETQYF.